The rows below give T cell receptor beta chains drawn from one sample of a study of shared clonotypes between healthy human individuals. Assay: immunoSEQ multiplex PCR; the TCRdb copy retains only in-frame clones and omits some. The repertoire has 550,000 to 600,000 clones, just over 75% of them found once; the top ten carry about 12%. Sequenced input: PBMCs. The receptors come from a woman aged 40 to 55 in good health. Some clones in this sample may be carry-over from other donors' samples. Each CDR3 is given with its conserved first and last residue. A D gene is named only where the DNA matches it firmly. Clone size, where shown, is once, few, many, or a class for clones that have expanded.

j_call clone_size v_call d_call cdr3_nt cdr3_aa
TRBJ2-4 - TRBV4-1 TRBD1 TGCGCCAGCAGCCAACCCCGGGACAGAACCCCCATTCAGTACTTC CASSQPRDRTPIQYF
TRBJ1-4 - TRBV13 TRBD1 TGTGCCAGCAGCCCTCGGGACAGTACCGAAAAACTGTTTTTT CASSPRDSTEKLFF
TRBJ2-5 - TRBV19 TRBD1 TGTGCCAGTAGTGACAGGGGGCAAGAGACCCAGTACTTC CASSDRGQETQYF
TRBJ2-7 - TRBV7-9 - TGTGCCAGCAGCCCAACACGGGTGACCTACGAGCAGTACTTC CASSPTRVTYEQYF
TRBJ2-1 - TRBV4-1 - TGCGCCAGCAGCCAAGAAACGGGGTCGTACAATGAGCAGTTCTTC CASSQETGSYNEQFF
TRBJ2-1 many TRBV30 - TGTGCCTGGACAGGGAGCTCCTACAATGAGCAGTTCTTC CAWTGSSYNEQFF
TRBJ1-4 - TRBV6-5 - TGTGCCAGCAGCTCGGGACGGACTAATGAAAAACTGTTTTTT CASSSGRTNEKLFF
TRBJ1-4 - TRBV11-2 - TGTGCCAGCAGCTTATTTGGGGGGCCGACTAATGAAAAACTGTTTTTT CASSLFGGPTNEKLFF
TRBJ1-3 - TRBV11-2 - TGTGCCAGCAGCCCGCTTGGGGGGGTTGGAAACACCATATATTTT CASSPLGGVGNTIYF
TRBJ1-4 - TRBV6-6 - TGTGCCAGCAGTTACCAGGCAGGGAATGAAAAACTGTTTTTT CASSYQAGNEKLFF
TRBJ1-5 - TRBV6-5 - TGTGCCAGCAGACGACGAACGGGACCCGGCCAGCCCCAGCATTTT CASRRRTGPGQPQHF
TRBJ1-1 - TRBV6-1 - TGTGCCAGCATGCCCGGGGGTCGCACTGAAGCTTTCTTT CASMPGGRTEAFF
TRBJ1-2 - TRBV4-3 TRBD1 TGCGCCAGCAGCCAAGATTTGGACAGGGTCTATGGCTACACCTTC CASSQDLDRVYGYTF
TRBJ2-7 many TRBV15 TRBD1 TGTGCCACCAGCGACAGGGGCTCAGCGGGTATATACGAGCAGTACTTC CATSDRGSAGIYEQYF
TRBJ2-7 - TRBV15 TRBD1 TGTGCCACCAGCGGAGCTATGGGGACAGCCTACGAGCAGTACTTC CATSGAMGTAYEQYF
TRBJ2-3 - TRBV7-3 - TGTGCCAGCAGCTCCTCGCGAGATACGCAGTATTTT CASSSSRDTQYF
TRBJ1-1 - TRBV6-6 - TGTGCCAGCAGACTACAGGGAACTGAAGCTTTCTTT CASRLQGTEAFF
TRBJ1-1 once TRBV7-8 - TGTGCCAGCACCCGCACTGGTAAGGACACTGAAGCTTTCTTT CASTRTGKDTEAFF
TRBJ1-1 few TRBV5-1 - TGCGCCAGCAGCTTGGTTCCGGAGAACACTGAAGCTTTCTTT CASSLVPENTEAFF
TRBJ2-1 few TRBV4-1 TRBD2 TGCGCCAGCAGCCAAGAAGGGGGCGGACTAGCGGGGAGCTCCTACAATGAGCAGTTCTTC CASSQEGGGLAGSSYNEQFF
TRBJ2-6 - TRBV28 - TGTGCCAGCAGGCAGAGTCTTGGGGCCAACGTCCTGACTTTC CASRQSLGANVLTF
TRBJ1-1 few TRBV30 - TGTGCCTGGAGTGCTGGAAGGTACACTGAAGCTTTCTTT CAWSAGRYTEAFF
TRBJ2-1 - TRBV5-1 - TGCGCCAGCAGCTACTCCGGGACTTTCGGCAACAATGAGCAGTTCTTC CASSYSGTFGNNEQFF
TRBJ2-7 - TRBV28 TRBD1 TGTGCCAGCAGTTCTCCGGGACAGCCGTACGAGCAGTACTTC CASSSPGQPYEQYF
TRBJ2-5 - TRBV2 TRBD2 TGTGCCAGCAGTGAAGTACGGGGGAGGGCCGAGGAGACCCAGTACTTC CASSEVRGRAEETQYF
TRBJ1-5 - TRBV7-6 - TGTGCCAGCAGCTTAGGGCAGGGCCCGCTGCATTTT CASSLGQGPLHF
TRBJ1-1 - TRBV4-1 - TGCGCCAGCCGCCTCGGGCCAGACTTCATGAACACTGAAGCTTTCTTT CASRLGPDFMNTEAFF
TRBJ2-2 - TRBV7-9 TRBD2 TGTGCCAGCAGCTTGCACGGGAGGGCCGTCACCGGGGAGCTGTTTTTT CASSLHGRAVTGELFF
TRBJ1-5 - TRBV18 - TGTGCCAGCTTAAATTTGCAGGGCAATCAGCCCCAGCATTTT CASLNLQGNQPQHF
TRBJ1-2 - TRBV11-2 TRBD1 TGTGCCAGCAGCTTACCAGGGGACAGGTCGAGCACCTTC CASSLPGDRSSTF
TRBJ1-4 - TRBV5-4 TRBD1 TGTGCCAGCAGCCGCGGGACAGCTAATGAAAAACTGTTTTTT CASSRGTANEKLFF
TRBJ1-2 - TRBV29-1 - TGCAGCGTAATGGCCAGGGCCCGTTCGTCGCCCCGAGCGGGCTACACCTTC CSVMARARSSPRAGYTF
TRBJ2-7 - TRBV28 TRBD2 TGTGCCAGCAAACCGGGCGGGAGGACCCCCTACGAGCAGTACTTC CASKPGGRTPYEQYF
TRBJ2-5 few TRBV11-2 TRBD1 TGTGCCAGCAGCTCCCGGGACAGGGTTTGGGAGACCCAGTACTTC CASSSRDRVWETQYF
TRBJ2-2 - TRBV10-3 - TGTGCCACCAGGGGCACCGGGGAGCTGTTTTTT CATRGTGELFF
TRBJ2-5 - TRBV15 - TGTGCCACCAGCACGCGGGACCTGCTTATGGAGACCCAGTACTTC CATSTRDLLMETQYF
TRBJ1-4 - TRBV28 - TGTGCCAGCAGTTTCCCACAGGAAGAAAAACTGTTTTTT CASSFPQEEKLFF
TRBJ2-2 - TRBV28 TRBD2 TGTGCCAGCAATCCGTGGGGGGGTCCCGGGGAGCTGTTTTTT CASNPWGGPGELFF
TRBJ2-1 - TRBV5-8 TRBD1 TGTGCCAGCAGCGATACCGGGACAGGGGGCAGCCGGCAGTTCTTC CASSDTGTGGSRQFF
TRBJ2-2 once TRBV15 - TGTGCCACCAGCAGAGAGTTCGGGGACGAGCTGTTTTTT CATSREFGDELFF
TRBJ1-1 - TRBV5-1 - TGCGCCAGCCACCCCCGGAGGGGATTGGGCACTGAAGCTTTCTTT CASHPRRGLGTEAFF
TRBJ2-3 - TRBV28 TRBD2 TGTGCCAGCAGTTTATCACTAGCGGGAGCTGCAGATACGCAGTATTTT CASSLSLAGAADTQYF
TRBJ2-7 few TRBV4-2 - TGTGCCAGCAGCGCCGGGGACCAGACCTCCTACGAGCAGTACTTC CASSAGDQTSYEQYF
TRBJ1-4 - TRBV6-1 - TGTGCCAGCAGTGAAGTGCCGTCAGAAAAACTGTTTTTT CASSEVPSEKLFF